Presented here are 10 T cell receptor beta chains from one specimen sequenced in a study of low-dose radiotherapy and immunotherapy resistance in tumors. Regarding time point: after trial treatment. Stated treatment: LDRT plus nivolumab, ipilimumab, low-dose cyclophosphamide and aspirin (RACIN trial). Priming of first-strand cDNA relied on TRAV- and TRBV-specific primers (covering alpha and beta chains). With a V-primer adapter and a constant-region primer, TCRs were amplified for about 19 PCR cycles. TCRdb independently ran MiXCR on the reads; one entry per CDR3 protein. The sample shows about 60,000 distinct CDR3 sequences, 20% to 25% of them seen only once. The specimen comprised PBMCs, sampled after low-dose radiotherapy plus immunotherapy. All receptors derive from a male donor with prostate cancer.

The sample holds many counts of this clonotype. The chain joins TRBV5-1 to TRBJ1-5; D might be TRBD1 (5 bases). V was shortened by 1 base and J by 15 bases, with 17 bases between the two germline ends. The CDR3 is made up of 13 amino acids. CDR1 and CDR2 (germline): SGHRS, YFSETQ. Written as DNA, the CDR3 is TGCGCCAGCAGCTTGACTCAGGAGGGGATGAGGCATTTT. Its translation is CASSLTQEGMRHF.

Ten or more counts support this clonotype. V usage is TRBV20-1 and J usage is TRBJ2-7; possible D gene TRBD1, 6 bases. Germline assignment: CDR1 DFQATT and CDR2 SNEGSKA (reference sequence). Trimming took 0 bases from V and 2 from J, leaving 14 bases between them. This CDR3 contains 15 residues. CDR3 bases: TGCAGTGCTAGAGATCCGGCAGGGGCGACCTACGAGCAGTACTTC. Protein product: CSARDPAGATYEQYF.

About this clonotype itself: One end of the junction varies from germline; a read error may be responsible. J is TRBJ2-5 and V is TRBV27; 12 positions match TRBD2. Germline CDR1 is MNHEY and CDR2 is SMNVEV (reference sequence). This CDR3 is 16 amino acids long. This CDR3 reads CATSDPSGGAPGTQYF. CDR3 sequence (DNA): TGTGCCACCAGTGACCCTAGCGGGGGGGCACCCGGGACCCAGTACTTC.

Details on this clonotype: The missing conserved phenylalanine or tryptophan at the end of this CDR3 makes a read error likely. The chain joins TRBV5-1 to TRBJ1-6; perhaps TRBD1 as D (5 bases). The CDR3 covers 15 residues. Germline values: CDR1 SGHRS, CDR2 YFSETQ. Here the CDR3 DNA reads TGTGCCAGCAGCTTGAGCGGCAGGGAAGGGTCACCCCTCCACTCT. Translation: CASSLSGREGSPLHS.

The rearrangement joins TRBV27 to TRBJ1-6; 9 bases align to TRBD1. This CDR3 is built from 16 residues. Germline CDR1 MNHEY, CDR2 SMNVEV (reference sequence). V gave up 6 bases and J gave up 4 bases; unmatched junction bases: 7. The CDR3 region is CASRTLQGAYNSPLHF. The CDR3 bases are TGTGCCAGCAGAACTCTACAGGGGGCTTATAATTCACCCCTCCACTTT.

Turning to this clonotype: A read error is the likely source, as a far larger clone sits one nucleotide away. This chain links TRBV1 with TRBJ2-1; the DNA was not used to check the table's D call, TRBD2. TRBV1 is a documented pseudogene. CDR3 length: 16 amino acids. The CDR3 region has the DNA TGTGCCAGCAGCCAAGGGGTGGGCGGGATCTACAATGAGCAGTTCTTC. As protein: CASSQGVGGIYNEQFF.

To note about this clonotype: This likely came from a read error, as a far larger clone is one base away. This chain uses TRBV20-1 with TRBJ2-1; 7 nucleotides agree with TRBD2. The CDR3 consists of 15 residues. J lost 10 bases, V lost 0 bases, and 12 bases had no gene match. CDR1 is DFQATT, CDR2 SNEGSKA, per germline (reference sequence). CDR3 bases: TGCAGTGCTAGAGATCCCCAGCGGGGTGACTACGAGCAGTTCTTC. Its translation is CSARDPQRGDYEQFF.

This clonotype was seen many times. The rearrangement uses TRBV7-2 and TRBJ2-5; TRBD2 aligns across 7 bases. From germline, CDR1 is SGHTA and CDR2 FQGNSA. Losses at the gene ends were 5 bases for V and 7 bases for J; bases not matched to a gene: 7. The CDR3 has 13 amino acids. Written as DNA, the CDR3 is TGTGCCAGCAGCACCGGACTAGTGGGGACCCAGTACTTC. Its protein is CASSTGLVGTQYF.

This clonotype was recorded at least ten times. The chain combines TRBV9 with TRBJ2-1; 7 nucleotides line up with TRBD2. The CDR3 spans 15 residues. Germline assignment: CDR1 SGDLS and CDR2 YYNGEE. Trimming took 3 bases from V and 1 from J; bases not matched to a gene: 4. CDR3 sequence reads: CASSAGLGSYNEQFF. The CDR3 DNA reads as TGTGCCAGCAGCGCCGGACTAGGTTCCTACAATGAGCAGTTCTTC. Full variable domain (missing parts from reference TRBV9 and TRBJ2-1): DSGVTQTPKHLITATGQRVTLRCSPRSGDLSVYWYQQSLDQGLQFLIQYYNGEERAKGNILERFSAQQFPDLHSELNLSSLELGDSALYFCASSAGLGSYNEQFFGPGTRLTVL.

In the case of this clonotype: A far larger clone is only one base removed, so a read error is likely. The chain is built from TRBV7-2 and TRBJ1-5; D gene ambiguous. The CDR3 is 13 amino acids. The V gene's germline CDR1 is SGHTA and CDR2 FQGNSA. The CDR3 loop reads CVSSRGPSRPQHF. For the CDR3, the DNA is TGTGTCAGCAGCCGTGGTCCCTCTCGGCCCCAGCATTTT.